The source of this T cell receptor beta chain is a study of shared clonotypes between healthy human individuals. CD45RA+ naive and CD45RA-negative memory subsets were separated from CD4+ cells. Authors' methods: Filtering of immunoSEQ junctional sequences could not match full-length read filtering. Repertoires were generated with immunoSEQ multiplex PCR, while TCRdb's copy carries only in-frame clones and drops some. Clonal size and the V and J genes are those of that table, whereas D and trimming came from the DNA. This sample has about 2.4 million clones, with roughly 93% found just once. The ends were cut back, 3 bases at V and 2 bases at J, with 10 bases in the middle. Germline V lookup: CDR1 MNHEY, CDR2 SMNVEV (reference sequence). The CDR3 covers 14 residues.

Sequencing was done on a sample of naive CD4+ T cells from PBMCs. The subset was: CD45RA+ positively selected. V and J are TRBV27 and TRBJ1-2, with D possibly being TRBD1 (5 bases). The sequence derives from a young man in good health. Some clones in this sample may be carry-over from other donors' samples. CDR3 sequence (DNA): TGTGCCAGCAGTTTGCGCGGGGCCAACTATGGCTACACCTTC. It is translated as CASSLRGANYGYTF.